Below are 32 T cell receptor beta chains sequenced from a single sample in a study of blood T cell repertoires in COVID-19. The protocol was immunoSEQ multiplex PCR, while the TCRdb copy is restricted to in-frame clones and leaves out a portion. The sample yields more than 85,000 clones, about 80% seen once. Sequences were obtained from peripheral blood. Receptors were obtained from a woman aged 45-65 years with acute or convalescent COVID-19.

The chain links TRBV30 to TRBJ1-3, with 8 bases matching TRBD1. V lost 8 bases and J lost 6; bases outside the gene matches: 6. The CDR3 sequence is 12 residues long. The germline gives CDR1 GTSNPN, CDR2 SVGIG (reference sequence). As DNA, the CDR3 is TGTGCCCACGGACAGGGCCCAAACACCATATATTTT. Residues: CAHGQGPNTIYF. Using reference TRBV30 and TRBJ1-3 for the parts outside the CDR3, the full variable domain is SQTIHQWPATLVQPVGSPLSLECTVEGTSNPNLYWYRQAAGRGLQLLFYSVGIGQISSEVPQNLSASRPQDRQFILSSKKLLLSDSGFYLCAHGQGPNTIYFGEGSWLTVV.

The rearrangement links TRBV14 to TRBJ1-2; 9 bases line up with TRBD1. The germline V gene encodes CDR1 SGHDN and CDR2 FVKESK. The V and J ends lost 2 bases and 6 bases, in that order; junction bases with no gene match: 16. The CDR3 loop spans 18 amino acids. The CDR3 loop reads CASSQNQGQGPAWDGYTF. Written as DNA, the CDR3 is TGTGCCAGCAGCCAAAATCAGGGACAGGGCCCTGCGTGGGATGGCTACACCTTC.

This clone has only one observation. The genes are TRBV11-2 and TRBJ2-1; 11 nucleotides align to TRBD2. V lost 5 bases, J lost 9 bases, and 15 bases stayed unmatched. CDR1 and CDR2 (germline): SGHAT, FQNNGV. The CDR3 loop spans 17 amino acids. The CDR3: CASSGSGGANYIFEQFF. DNA of the CDR3: TGTGCCAGCAGCGGTAGCGGGGGGGCAAATTATATCTTTGAGCAGTTCTTC.

This sequence joins TRBV6-6 and TRBJ2-7; the match to TRBD2 covers 10 bases. The CDR3 extends over 14 amino acids. Germline CDR1 and CDR2: MNHNY and SVGAGI (reference sequence). J was trimmed by 7 bases and V by 8 bases; bases with no gene match: 11. The CDR3 DNA is TGTGCCAGCTGTCCCAGCGGGGGGGCGAGAGAGCAGTACTTC. This codes for CASCPSGGAREQYF.

A few counts support this clone. The chain links TRBV4-3 to TRBJ1-5; perhaps TRBD1 as D (5 bases). The V gene lost 0 bases and the J gene lost 0 bases, with 9 bases spanning the gap. This CDR3 has 16 residues. Germline V gives CDR1 LGHNA, CDR2 YSLEER. This chain's CDR3 is CASSQEWTTSNQPQHF. CDR3 nucleotides: TGCGCCAGCAGCCAAGAATGGACAACTAGCAATCAGCCCCAGCATTTT.

The rearrangement joins TRBV27 to TRBJ2-5; D is unresolved. Trimming left V 2 bases short and J 2 bases short, with 9 bases between. The CDR3 extends over 14 amino acids. Germline V gene sequence: CDR1 MNHEY, CDR2 SMNVEV (reference sequence). For the CDR3, the DNA is TGTGCCAGCAGTTTAACACAGCTTCAAGAGACCCAGTACTTC. This codes for CASSLTQLQETQYF.

V is TRBV6-2 or TRBV6-3 and J is TRBJ1-5, with 11 bases aligning to TRBD1. Germline V lookup: CDR1 MNHEY, CDR2 SVGEGT. CDR3 length: 17 residues. V gave up 4 bases and J gave up 2 bases; unmatched junction bases: 7. CDR3 loop: CASSSGQGGGRNQPQHF. The CDR3 DNA follows: TGTGCCAGCAGTTCGGGACAGGGGGGCGGTCGCAATCAGCCCCAGCATTTT.

The rearrangement joins TRBV4-2 to TRBJ2-1; 8 nucleotides line up with TRBD2. V trimming: 4 bases; J trimming: 5 bases; junction bases outside the gene matches: 10. Germline V lookup: CDR1 LGHNA, CDR2 YNFKEQ. The CDR3 consists of 16 residues. CDR3 bases: TGTGCCAGCAGCCTGGGAAGCGGGGGAGCAAACAATGAGCAGTTCTTC. It specifies CASSLGSGGANNEQFF.

This sequence joins TRBV27 and TRBJ1-2, with 7 bases fitting TRBD1. Germline V gene sequence: CDR1 MNHEY, CDR2 SMNVEV (reference sequence). J lost 4 bases, V lost 3 bases, and 8 bases had no gene match. The CDR3 is made up of 15 amino acids. The CDR3 sequence: CASSLGAGGLYGYTF. The CDR3 DNA is TGTGCCAGCAGTTTGGGGGCAGGGGGGCTCTATGGCTACACCTTC.

The chain couples TRBV5-1 to TRBJ1-6, with TRBD1 identical over 7 bases. CDR1 is SGHRS, CDR2 YFSETQ, per germline. This CDR3 has 18 amino acids. J lost 6 bases, V lost 4 bases, and 16 bases had no gene match. CDR3 in amino acids: CASSPRGSETGPNSPLHF. In nucleotides, the CDR3 is TGCGCCAGCAGCCCTCGGGGCTCGGAGACAGGGCCTAATTCACCCCTCCACTTT.

The chain links TRBV27 to TRBJ1-2; D is perhaps TRBD1 (5 bases). Germline CDR1 reads MNHEY; CDR2 reads SMNVEV (reference sequence). V lost 6 bases and J lost 4, with 18 bases in between. The CDR3 spans 15 residues. CDR3 DNA sequence: TGTGCCAGCAGCCCCACAGGCAACGCTGCCTATGGCTACACCTTC. This codes for CASSPTGNAAYGYTF.

This clone was detected a few times. The gene calls are TRBV11-2 and TRBJ2-7, with 10 bases that match TRBD2. The V and J ends lost 5 bases and 6 bases, in that order; junction bases with no gene match: 10. This CDR3 contains 15 residues. The germline V gene encodes CDR1 SGHAT and CDR2 FQNNGV. In nucleotides, the CDR3 is TGTGCCAGCAGCCCACAGGGGCTAGCGGGGGCCGAGCAGTACTTC. This sequence encodes CASSPQGLAGAEQYF.

The V and J genes are TRBV7-2 and TRBJ1-2; D perhaps matches TRBD1 (5 bases). CDR3 length: 11 residues. The germline gives CDR1 SGHTA, CDR2 FQGNSA. V lost 5 bases to trimming and J lost 7 bases, with 8 bases between them. The chain's CDR3 is CASSLGLGYTF. The DNA for the CDR3 is TGTGCCAGCAGCCTGGGACTTGGCTACACCTTC.

The V call is TRBV7-2, the J call TRBJ2-7; D gene unclear. Germline CDR1 is SGHTA and CDR2 is FQGNSA. V lost 5 bases and J lost 2, with 13 bases in between. The CDR3 loop spans 14 amino acids. The CDR3 sequence is CASSPRMGTYEQYF. DNA for the CDR3: TGTGCCAGCAGCCCACGGATGGGCACCTACGAGCAGTACTTC.

This chain joins TRBV11-2 and TRBJ1-6; no firm D call. V lost 1 base, J lost 14 bases, and 6 bases lay in between. CDR1 is SGHAT and CDR2 is FQNNGV in the germline V gene. This CDR3 contains 11 residues. CDR3 residues: CASSLGGALHF. The CDR3 coding sequence is TGTGCCAGCAGCTTAGGAGGAGCCCTCCACTTT.

V and J are TRBV28 and TRBJ1-2; D uncertain. V lost 5 bases to trimming and J lost 3 bases, with 10 bases between them. CDR3 length equals 13 residues. Germline CDR1 MDHEN, CDR2 SYDVKM. CDR3 in amino acids: CASSGTVDYGYTF. CDR3 nucleotides: TGTGCCAGCAGTGGCACAGTAGACTATGGCTACACCTTC.

This clone came up a few times. The V and J genes are TRBV2 and TRBJ2-6, with D uncertain. Trimming removed 1 base at V and 4 bases at J, with 5 bases between. The CDR3 runs to 14 residues. The germline V gene encodes CDR1 SNHLY and CDR2 FYNNEI. The CDR3 spells CASSEGEGANVLTF. CDR3 nucleotide sequence: TGTGCCAGCAGTGAAGGTGAGGGGGCCAACGTCCTGACTTTC. Full variable domain (missing parts from reference TRBV2 and TRBJ2-6): EPEVTQTPSHQVTQMGQEVILRCVPISNHLYFYWYRQILGQKVEFLVSFYNNEISEKSEIFDDQFSVERPDGSNFTLKIRSTKLEDSAMYFCASSEGEGANVLTFGAGSRLTVL.

The chain links TRBV5-1 to TRBJ2-1, with a tentative D call TRBD1 (5 bases). With 2 bases removed from V and 0 bases from J, the gap between germline ends came to 15 bases. The germline V gene encodes CDR1 SGHRS and CDR2 YFSETQ. The CDR3 has 17 residues. The CDR3 bases are TGCGCCAGCAGCTTTCCCGAAACAGGAAGCTCCTACAATGAGCAGTTCTTC. Encoded protein: CASSFPETGSSYNEQFF.

The chain uses TRBV4-2 and TRBJ1-2; 7 bases are shared with TRBD1. CDR1 is LGHNA, CDR2 YNFKEQ, per germline. V shed 0 bases, J shed 2 bases, and the junction held 9 bases outside the gene matches. The CDR3 is 17 residues long. Written as DNA, the CDR3 is TGTGCCAGCAGCCAAGATATGGCGGCAGGGGGGAACTATGGCTACACCTTC. Translating it yields CASSQDMAAGGNYGYTF.

This clone was found a few times. V usage is TRBV29-1 and J usage is TRBJ2-3, with 16 bases that match TRBD2. Trimming took 7 bases from V and 4 from J; bases not matched to a gene: 8. CDR3 size: 16 residues. Germline-derived CDR1 and CDR2 are SQVTM and ANQGSEA. CDR3 DNA: TGCAGCGCTGGTGGGACTAGCGGGGGGGCCCCAGATACGCAGTATTTT. Its translation is CSAGGTSGGAPDTQYF.

The gene calls are TRBV3-1 (or the pseudogene TRBV3-2) and TRBJ1-6; TRBD1 agrees at 8 bases. The V gene end was trimmed by 0 bases and the J gene end by 10 bases; junction bases not matched to a gene: 5. Germline CDR1 and CDR2: LGHDT and YNNKEL (reference sequence). The CDR3 runs 15 residues. This CDR3 is CASSQETGGNSPLHF. In nucleotides, the CDR3 is TGTGCCAGCAGCCAAGAAACAGGGGGTAACTCACCCCTCCACTTT.

This chain uses TRBV6-5 with TRBJ1-2; D is possibly TRBD1 (5 bases). Trimming pared 6 bases from V and 7 bases from J, leaving 12 bases between. Per germline, CDR1 MNHEY and CDR2 SVGAGI. There are 12 residues in the CDR3. CDR3 in amino acids: CASSLDRAGYTF. In nucleotides, the CDR3 is TGTGCCAGCAGCCTAGACAGAGCTGGCTACACCTTC.

The chain is built from TRBV5-6 and TRBJ2-1, with D perhaps matching TRBD2 (6 bases). Per the germline V gene, CDR1 is SGHDT and CDR2 is YYEEEE. V was trimmed by 0 bases and J by 10 bases, leaving 14 bases between them. The CDR3 runs 14 residues. CDR3 sequence reads: CASSLATSFGEQFF. The CDR3 DNA is TGTGCCAGCAGCTTGGCGACTAGTTTCGGAGAGCAGTTCTTC.

The chain recombines TRBV4-2 with TRBJ1-2; TRBD1 matches at 12 bases. J lost 0 bases, V lost 3 bases, and 8 bases had no gene match. The CDR3 contains 18 residues. Germline assignment: CDR1 LGHNA and CDR2 YNFKEQ. The CDR3 here is CASSQAGTGGNSNYGYTF. DNA for the CDR3: TGTGCCAGCAGCCAGGCCGGGACAGGGGGCAATTCTAACTATGGCTACACCTTC.

The rearrangement joins TRBV18 to TRBJ1-6, with no clear D. Trimming left V 6 bases short and J 0 bases short, with 15 bases between. CDR3 length: 17 amino acids. Germline lookup yields CDR1 KGHSH and CDR2 LQKENI. CDR3 region: CASSLEGPSSYNSPLHF. Written as DNA, the CDR3 is TGTGCCAGCTCCCTCGAGGGTCCCAGCTCCTATAATTCACCCCTCCACTTT.

The chain has TRBV14 and TRBJ2-1; a weak D match, TRBD2 (5 bases). Germline loops: CDR1 SGHDN, CDR2 FVKESK. Trimming took 1 base from V and 1 from J, leaving 17 bases between them. CDR3 size: 18 residues. The CDR3, as DNA: TGTGCCAGCAGCCAAGCCGCTCGAGGGCGGAAGTCCTACAATGAGCAGTTCTTC. Protein product: CASSQAARGRKSYNEQFF. Based on the CDR3 plus reference TRBV14 and TRBJ2-1, the full variable domain is EAGVTQFPSHSVIEKGQTVTLRCDPISGHDNLYWYRRVMGKEIKFLLHFVKESKQDESGMPNNRFLAERTGGTYSTLKVQPAELEDSGVYFCASSQAARGRKSYNEQFFGPGTRLTVL.

The sample holds a few counts of this clone. The rearrangement joins TRBV14 to TRBJ1-2; a possible D gene is TRBD1 (6 bases). V lost 1 base, J lost 4 bases, and 7 bases lay in between. From germline, CDR1 is SGHDN and CDR2 FVKESK. The CDR3 is 13 residues long. CDR3 sequence: CASSQGQVYGYTF. CDR3 nucleotides: TGTGCCAGCAGCCAAGGACAGGTCTATGGCTACACCTTC.

CDR3 region: CASSSGTGLAGELFF. CDR3 sequence (DNA): TGTGCCAGCAGTTCGGGTACAGGGCTGGCCGGGGAGCTGTTTTTT. V gene TRBV6-5 combines with J gene TRBJ2-2; tentative D call: TRBD1 (6 bases). The CDR3 extends over 15 amino acids. Germline values: CDR1 MNHEY, CDR2 SVGAGI. V lost 4 bases to trimming and J lost 6 bases, with 15 bases between them.

The rearrangement joins TRBV7-9 to TRBJ1-2; TRBD1 matches at 9 bases. The germline V gene encodes CDR1 SEHNR and CDR2 FQNEAQ (reference sequence). V lost 1 base, J lost 8 bases, and 8 bases stayed unmatched. CDR3 length: 15 residues. CDR3 nucleotides: TGTGCCAGCAGCTTAGGTCAACAGGGGGCAAAGGGCTACACCTTC. Its protein product is CASSLGQQGAKGYTF.

This chain connects TRBV25-1 to TRBJ1-2; D is unclear. Trimming took off 1 base at V and 7 bases at J, with 16 bases between the two ends. This CDR3 is built from 15 residues. Looked up from germline, CDR1 is MGHDK and CDR2 is SYGVNS. CDR3 sequence reads: CASSESGFRGSGYTF. CDR3 bases: TGTGCCAGCAGTGAATCTGGTTTCCGAGGGAGTGGCTACACCTTC.

The rearrangement joins TRBV7-2 to TRBJ1-6; weak D call: TRBD1 (6 bases). The CDR3 is 14 amino acids. Trimming took 2 bases from V and 9 from J, leaving 11 bases between them. Germline lookup yields CDR1 SGHTA and CDR2 FQGNSA. The CDR3: CASSLTGLGSPLHF. For the CDR3, the DNA is TGTGCCAGCAGCTTAACAGGGCTAGGTTCACCCCTCCACTTT.

The rearrangement uses TRBV18 and TRBJ2-3; a weak D match, TRBD1 (5 bases). The CDR3 is 13 residues long. Trimming took 6 bases from V and 5 from J, leaving 12 bases between them. Germline CDR1 is KGHSH and CDR2 is LQKENI. The CDR3 sequence is CASSQGFGDTQYF. The CDR3 nucleotides read TGTGCCAGCTCCCAGGGATTTGGAGATACGCAGTATTTT.